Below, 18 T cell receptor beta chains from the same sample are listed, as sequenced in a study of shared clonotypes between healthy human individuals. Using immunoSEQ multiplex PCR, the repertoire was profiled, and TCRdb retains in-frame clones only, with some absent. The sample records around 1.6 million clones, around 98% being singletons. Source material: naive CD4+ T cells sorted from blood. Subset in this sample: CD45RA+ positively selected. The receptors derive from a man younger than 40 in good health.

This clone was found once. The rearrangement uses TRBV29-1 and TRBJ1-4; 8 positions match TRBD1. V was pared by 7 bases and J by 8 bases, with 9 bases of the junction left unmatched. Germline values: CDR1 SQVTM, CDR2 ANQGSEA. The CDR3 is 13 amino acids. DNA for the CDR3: TGCAGCGGCCTCGGGACAGGAGGGGAAAAACTGTTTTTT. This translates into CSGLGTGGEKLFF.

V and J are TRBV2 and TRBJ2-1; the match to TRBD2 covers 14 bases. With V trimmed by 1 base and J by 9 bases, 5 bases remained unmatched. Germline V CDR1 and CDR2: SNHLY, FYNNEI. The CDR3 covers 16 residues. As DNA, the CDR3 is TGTGCCAGCAGTGAAGTGGGACTAGCGGGAGTTTTTGAGCAGTTCTTC. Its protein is CASSEVGLAGVFEQFF.

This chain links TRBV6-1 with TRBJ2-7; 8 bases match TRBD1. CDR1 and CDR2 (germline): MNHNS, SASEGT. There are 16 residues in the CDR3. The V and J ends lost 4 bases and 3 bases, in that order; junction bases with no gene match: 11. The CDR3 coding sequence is TGTGCCAGCAGTGCGTTAACCAGGGGGCCAATCTACGAGCAGTACTTC. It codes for CASSALTRGPIYEQYF.

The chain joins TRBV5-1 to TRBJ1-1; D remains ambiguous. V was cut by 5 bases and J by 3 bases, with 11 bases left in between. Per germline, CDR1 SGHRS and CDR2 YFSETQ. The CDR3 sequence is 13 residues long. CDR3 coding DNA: TGCGCCAGCAGTCCCCTCATGGACACTGAAGCTTTCTTT. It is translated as CASSPLMDTEAFF.

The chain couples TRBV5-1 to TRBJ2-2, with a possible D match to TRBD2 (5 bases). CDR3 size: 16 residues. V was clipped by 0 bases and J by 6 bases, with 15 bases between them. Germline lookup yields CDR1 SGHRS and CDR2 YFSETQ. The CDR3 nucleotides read TGCGCCAGCAGCTTGGCGTTAGAGGGATTTTCCGGGGAGCTGTTTTTT. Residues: CASSLALEGFSGELFF.

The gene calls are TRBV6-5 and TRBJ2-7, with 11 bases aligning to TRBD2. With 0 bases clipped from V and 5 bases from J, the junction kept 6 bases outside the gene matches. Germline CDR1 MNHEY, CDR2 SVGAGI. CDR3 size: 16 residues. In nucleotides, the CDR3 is TGTGCCAGCAGTTACTCGACGACTAGCGGGACCAACGAGCAGTACTTC. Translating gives CASSYSTTSGTNEQYF.

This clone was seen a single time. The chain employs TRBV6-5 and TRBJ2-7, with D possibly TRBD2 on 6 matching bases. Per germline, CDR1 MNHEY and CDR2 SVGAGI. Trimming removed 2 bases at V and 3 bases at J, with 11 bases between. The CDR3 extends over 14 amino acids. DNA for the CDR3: TGTGCCAGCAGTTACCGGGACGGGGGCTACGAGCAGTACTTC. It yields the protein CASSYRDGGYEQYF.

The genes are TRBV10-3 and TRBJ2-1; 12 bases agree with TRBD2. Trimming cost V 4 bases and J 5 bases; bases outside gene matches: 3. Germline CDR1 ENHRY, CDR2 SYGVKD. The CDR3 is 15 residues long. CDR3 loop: CAISGTSGADNEQFF. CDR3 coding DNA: TGTGCCATCAGTGGGACTAGCGGGGCAGACAATGAGCAGTTCTTC.

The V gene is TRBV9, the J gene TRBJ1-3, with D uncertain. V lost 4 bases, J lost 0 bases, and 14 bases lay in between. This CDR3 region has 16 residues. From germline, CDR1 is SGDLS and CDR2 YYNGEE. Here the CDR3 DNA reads TGTGCCAGCAGCTTTACCCCTGCCCACTCTGGAAACACCATATATTTT. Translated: CASSFTPAHSGNTIYF. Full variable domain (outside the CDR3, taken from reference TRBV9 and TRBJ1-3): DSGVTQTPKHLITATGQRVTLRCSPRSGDLSVYWYQQSLDQGLQFLIQYYNGEERAKGNILERFSAQQFPDLHSELNLSSLELGDSALYFCASSFTPAHSGNTIYFGEGSWLTVV.

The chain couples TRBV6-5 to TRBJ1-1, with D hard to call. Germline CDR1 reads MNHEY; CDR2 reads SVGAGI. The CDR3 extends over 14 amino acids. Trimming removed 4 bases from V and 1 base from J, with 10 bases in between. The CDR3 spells CASSWTLGNTEAFF. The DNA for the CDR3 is TGTGCCAGCAGTTGGACCTTGGGGAACACTGAAGCTTTCTTT.

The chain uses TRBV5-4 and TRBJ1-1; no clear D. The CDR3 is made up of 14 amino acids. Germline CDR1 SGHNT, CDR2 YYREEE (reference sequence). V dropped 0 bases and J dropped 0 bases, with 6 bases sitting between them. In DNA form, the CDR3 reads TGTGCCAGCAGCTTGGGCCTCATGAACACTGAAGCTTTCTTT. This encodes CASSLGLMNTEAFF.

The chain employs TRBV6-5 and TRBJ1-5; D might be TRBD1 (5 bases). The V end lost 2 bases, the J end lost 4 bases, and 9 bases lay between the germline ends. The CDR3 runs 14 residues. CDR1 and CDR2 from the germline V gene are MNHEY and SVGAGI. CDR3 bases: TGTGCCAGCAGTTACCGGGGGGAGAATCAGCCCCAGCATTTT. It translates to CASSYRGENQPQHF.

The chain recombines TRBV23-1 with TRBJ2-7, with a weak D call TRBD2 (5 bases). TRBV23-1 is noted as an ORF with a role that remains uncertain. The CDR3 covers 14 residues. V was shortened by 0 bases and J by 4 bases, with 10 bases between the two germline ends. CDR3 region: CASSQSTRPYEQYF. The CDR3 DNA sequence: TGCGCCAGCAGTCAATCCACTAGACCGTACGAGCAGTACTTC.

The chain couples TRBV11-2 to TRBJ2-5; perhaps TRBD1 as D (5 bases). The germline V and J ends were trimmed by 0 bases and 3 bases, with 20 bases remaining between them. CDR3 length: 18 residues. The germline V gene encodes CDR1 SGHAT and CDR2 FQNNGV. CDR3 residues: CASSLDFGRAQQKETQYF. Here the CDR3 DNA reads TGTGCCAGCAGCTTAGATTTTGGCAGGGCCCAGCAAAAAGAGACCCAGTACTTC.

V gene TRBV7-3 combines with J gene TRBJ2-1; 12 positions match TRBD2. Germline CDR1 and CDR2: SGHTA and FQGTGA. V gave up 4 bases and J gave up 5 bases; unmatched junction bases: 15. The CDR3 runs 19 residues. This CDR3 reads CASSSNNIRTSGIHNEQFF. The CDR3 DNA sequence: TGTGCCAGCAGCTCTAACAACATTAGGACTAGCGGGATCCACAATGAGCAGTTCTTC.

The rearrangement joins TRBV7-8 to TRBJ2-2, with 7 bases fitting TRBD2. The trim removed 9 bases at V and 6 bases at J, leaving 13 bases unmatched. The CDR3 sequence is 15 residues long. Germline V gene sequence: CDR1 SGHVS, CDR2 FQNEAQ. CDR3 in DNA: TGTGCCAGTAATTTAGGTCGTAGCGGGTCCGGGGAGCTGTTTTTT. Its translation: CASNLGRSGSGELFF.

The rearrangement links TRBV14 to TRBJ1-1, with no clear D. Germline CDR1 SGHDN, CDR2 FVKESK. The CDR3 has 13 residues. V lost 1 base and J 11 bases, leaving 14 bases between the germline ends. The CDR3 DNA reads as TGTGCCAGCAGCCAAGTGAGGGATCGTCGGGCTTTCTTT. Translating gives CASSQVRDRRAFF.

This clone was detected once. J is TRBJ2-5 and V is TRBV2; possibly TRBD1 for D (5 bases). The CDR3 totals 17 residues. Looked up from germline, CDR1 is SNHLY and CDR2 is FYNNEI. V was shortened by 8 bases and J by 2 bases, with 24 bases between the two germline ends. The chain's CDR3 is CASSVPGPRVKQETQYF. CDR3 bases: TGTGCCAGCTCCGTCCCGGGCCCCAGGGTTAAACAAGAGACCCAGTACTTC.